This T cell receptor beta chain was captured in a study of early T cells in non-severe SARS-CoV-2 infection. This clonotype occurred many times. MiXCR, applied by TCRdb to the 5' RACE reads, yields one record per CDR3 protein. The sample has roughly 53,000 distinct CDR3 sequences; approximately 10% are singletons. CDR1 LNHNV and CDR2 YYDKDF come from the germline V gene (reference sequence). The CDR3 totals 13 residues. Between the trimmed V and J ends, which lost 3 bases and 7 bases, there was a span of 10 bases. The chain combines TRBV15 with TRBJ1-5; tentative D call: TRBD1 (5 bases). The TCR sequence derives from an adult who was a healthcare worker with PCR-confirmed SARS-CoV-2 infection or an uninfected control (not recorded which). The sample comprised whole blood. CDR3 sequence: CATSSPWGQPQHF. The CDR3 DNA is TGTGCCACCAGCAGTCCTTGGGGGCAGCCCCAGCATTTT.